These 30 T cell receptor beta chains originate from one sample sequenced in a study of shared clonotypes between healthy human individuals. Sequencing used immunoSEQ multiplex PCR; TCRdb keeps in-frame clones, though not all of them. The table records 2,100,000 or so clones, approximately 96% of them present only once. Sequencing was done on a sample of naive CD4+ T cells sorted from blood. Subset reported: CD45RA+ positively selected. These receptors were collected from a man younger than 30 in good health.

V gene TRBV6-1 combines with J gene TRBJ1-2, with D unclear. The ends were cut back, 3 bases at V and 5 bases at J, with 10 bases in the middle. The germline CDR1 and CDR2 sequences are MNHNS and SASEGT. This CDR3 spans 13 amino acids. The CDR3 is CASSERTLYGYTF. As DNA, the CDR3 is TGTGCCAGCAGTGAGCGGACCCTATATGGCTACACCTTC.

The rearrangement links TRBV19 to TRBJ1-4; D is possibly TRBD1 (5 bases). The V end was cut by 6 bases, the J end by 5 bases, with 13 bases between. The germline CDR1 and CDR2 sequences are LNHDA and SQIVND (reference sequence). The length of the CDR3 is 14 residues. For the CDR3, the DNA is TGTGCCAGTAGGGTCTGGGGACCGAATGAAAAACTGTTTTTT. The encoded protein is CASRVWGPNEKLFF.

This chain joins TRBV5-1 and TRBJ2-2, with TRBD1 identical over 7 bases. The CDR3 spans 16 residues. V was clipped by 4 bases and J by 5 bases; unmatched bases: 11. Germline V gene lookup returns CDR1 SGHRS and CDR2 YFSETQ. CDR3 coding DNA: TGCGCCAGCAGCGGGGGACAGCCAGTAGGAACCGGGGAGCTGTTTTTT. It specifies CASSGGQPVGTGELFF.

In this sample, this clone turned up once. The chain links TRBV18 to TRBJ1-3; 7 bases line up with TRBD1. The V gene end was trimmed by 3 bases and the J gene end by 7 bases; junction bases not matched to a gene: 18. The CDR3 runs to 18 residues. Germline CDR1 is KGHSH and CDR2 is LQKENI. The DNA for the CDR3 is TGTGCCAGCTCACCCTACCACGGCGTAACAGGGGTACAGAACACCATATATTTT. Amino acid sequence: CASSPYHGVTGVQNTIYF.

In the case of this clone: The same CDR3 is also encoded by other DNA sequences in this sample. In DNA form, the CDR3 reads TGTGCCAGTAGTATGCCCGGGGGCGGCACAGATACGCAGTATTTT. Its protein is CASSMPGGGTDTQYF. This chain connects TRBV19 to TRBJ2-3, with D perhaps given as TRBD1 or TRBD2 (6 bases each). The CDR3 is 15 residues long. Trimming took 3 bases from V and 1 from J, leaving 11 bases between them. In germline, CDR1 is LNHDA, CDR2 SQIVND (reference sequence).

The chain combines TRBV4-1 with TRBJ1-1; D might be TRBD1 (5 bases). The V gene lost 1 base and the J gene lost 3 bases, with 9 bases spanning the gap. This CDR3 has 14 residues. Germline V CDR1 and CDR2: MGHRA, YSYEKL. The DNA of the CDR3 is TGCGCCAGCAGCCAAGTAGGGGTGTACACTGAAGCTTTCTTT. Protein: CASSQVGVYTEAFF.

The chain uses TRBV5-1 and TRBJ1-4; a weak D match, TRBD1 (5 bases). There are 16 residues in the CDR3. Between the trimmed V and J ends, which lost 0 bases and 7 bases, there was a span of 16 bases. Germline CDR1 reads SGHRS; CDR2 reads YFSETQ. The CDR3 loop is CASSLGGGAGGEKLFF. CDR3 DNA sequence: TGCGCCAGCAGCTTGGGAGGTGGCGCGGGGGGTGAAAAACTGTTTTTT.

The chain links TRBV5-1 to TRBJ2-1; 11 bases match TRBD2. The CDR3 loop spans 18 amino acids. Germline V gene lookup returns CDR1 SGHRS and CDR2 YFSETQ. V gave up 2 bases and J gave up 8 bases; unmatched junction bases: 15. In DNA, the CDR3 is TGCGCCAGCAGCTTAGGTCTAGCGGGAGGCCCGTCTATCGATGAGCAGTTCTTC. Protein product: CASSLGLAGGPSIDEQFF.

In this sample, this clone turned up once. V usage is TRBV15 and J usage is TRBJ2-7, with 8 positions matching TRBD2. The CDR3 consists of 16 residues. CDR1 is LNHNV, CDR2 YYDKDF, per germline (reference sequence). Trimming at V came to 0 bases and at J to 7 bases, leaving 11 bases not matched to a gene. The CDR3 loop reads CATSRDRSGGFVEQYF. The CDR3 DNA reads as TGTGCCACCAGCAGAGATCGAAGCGGGGGCTTCGTTGAGCAGTACTTC.

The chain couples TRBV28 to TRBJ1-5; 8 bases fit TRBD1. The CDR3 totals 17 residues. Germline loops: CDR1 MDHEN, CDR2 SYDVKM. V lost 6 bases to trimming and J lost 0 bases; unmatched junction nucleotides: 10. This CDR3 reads CASSRGGQGYSNQPQHF. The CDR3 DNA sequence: TGTGCCAGCAGCCGAGGCGGACAGGGCTATAGCAATCAGCCCCAGCATTTT.

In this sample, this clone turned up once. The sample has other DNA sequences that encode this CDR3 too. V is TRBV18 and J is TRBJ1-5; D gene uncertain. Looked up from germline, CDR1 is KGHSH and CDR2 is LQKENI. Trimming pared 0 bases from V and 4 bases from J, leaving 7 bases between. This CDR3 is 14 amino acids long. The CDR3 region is CASSPPNSNQPQHF. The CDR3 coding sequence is TGTGCCAGCTCACCACCGAATTCGAATCAGCCCCAGCATTTT.

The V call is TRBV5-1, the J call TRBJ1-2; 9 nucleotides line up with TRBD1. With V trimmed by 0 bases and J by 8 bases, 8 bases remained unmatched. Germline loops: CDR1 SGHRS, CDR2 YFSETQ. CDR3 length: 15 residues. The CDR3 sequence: CASSLAGTGIIGYTF. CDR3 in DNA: TGCGCCAGCAGCTTGGCCGGGACAGGGATTATAGGCTACACCTTC.

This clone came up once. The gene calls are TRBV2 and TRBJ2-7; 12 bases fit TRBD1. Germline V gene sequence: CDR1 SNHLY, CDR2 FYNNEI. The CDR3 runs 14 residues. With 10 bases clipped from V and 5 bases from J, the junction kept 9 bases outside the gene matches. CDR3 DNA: TGTGCCATAAGCCGGGACAGGGGGCAGCACGAGCAGTACTTC. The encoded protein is CAISRDRGQHEQYF.

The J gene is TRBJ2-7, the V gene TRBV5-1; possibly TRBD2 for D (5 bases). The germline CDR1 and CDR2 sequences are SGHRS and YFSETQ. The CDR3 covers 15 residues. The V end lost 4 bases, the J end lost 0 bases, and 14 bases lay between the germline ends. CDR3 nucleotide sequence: TGCGCCAGCAGCCCAACTGCTGGGAGCTCCTACGAGCAGTACTTC. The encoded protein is CASSPTAGSSYEQYF.

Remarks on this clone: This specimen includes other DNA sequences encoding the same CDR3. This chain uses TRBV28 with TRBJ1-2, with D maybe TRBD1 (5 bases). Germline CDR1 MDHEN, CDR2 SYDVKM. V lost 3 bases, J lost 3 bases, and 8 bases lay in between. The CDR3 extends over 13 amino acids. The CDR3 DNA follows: TGTGCCAGCAGTTTGGGACGGTACTATGGCTACACCTTC. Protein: CASSLGRYYGYTF.

The CDR3, as DNA: TGTGCCAGCAGTGAAATGTTGATCAGGGGACAGCCCCAGCATTTT. This gives the protein CASSEMLIRGQPQHF. The genes are TRBV6-1 and TRBJ1-5; maybe TRBD1 (6 bases). The CDR3 runs to 15 residues. The V end lost 2 bases, the J end lost 7 bases, and 15 bases lay between the germline ends. Germline CDR1 reads MNHNS; CDR2 reads SASEGT.

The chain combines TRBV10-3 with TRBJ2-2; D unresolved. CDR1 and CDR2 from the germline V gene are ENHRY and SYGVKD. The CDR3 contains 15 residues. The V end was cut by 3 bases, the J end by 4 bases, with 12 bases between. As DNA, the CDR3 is TGTGCCATCAGTGAAAGGGTTGTAATCACCGGGGAGCTGTTTTTT. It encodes CAISERVVITGELFF.

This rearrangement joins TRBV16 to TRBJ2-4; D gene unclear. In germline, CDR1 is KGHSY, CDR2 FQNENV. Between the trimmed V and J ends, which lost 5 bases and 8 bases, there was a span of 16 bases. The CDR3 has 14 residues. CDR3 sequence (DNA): TGTGCCAGCAGCGGATTAGGGTTAACGGACATTCAGTACTTC. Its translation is CASSGLGLTDIQYF.

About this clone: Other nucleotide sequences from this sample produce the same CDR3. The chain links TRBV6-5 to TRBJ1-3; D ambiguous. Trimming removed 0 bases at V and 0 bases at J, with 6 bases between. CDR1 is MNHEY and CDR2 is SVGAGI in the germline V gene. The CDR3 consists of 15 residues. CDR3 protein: CASSYSPYSGNTIYF. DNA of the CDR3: TGTGCCAGCAGTTACTCGCCCTACTCTGGAAACACCATATATTTT.

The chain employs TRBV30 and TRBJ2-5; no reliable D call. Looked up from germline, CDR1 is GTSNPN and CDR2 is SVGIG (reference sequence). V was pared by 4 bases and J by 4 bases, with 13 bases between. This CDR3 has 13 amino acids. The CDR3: CAWTQNLGETQYF. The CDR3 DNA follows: TGTGCCTGGACCCAGAACCTGGGAGAGACCCAGTACTTC.

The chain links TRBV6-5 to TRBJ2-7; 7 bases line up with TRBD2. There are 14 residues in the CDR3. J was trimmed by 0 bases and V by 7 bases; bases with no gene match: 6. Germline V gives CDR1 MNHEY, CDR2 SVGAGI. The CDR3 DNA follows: TGTGCCAGCAAGATGGGGGGGTCCTCCTACGAGCAGTACTTC. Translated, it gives CASKMGGSSYEQYF.

DNA of the CDR3: TGCAGCGTTGATGGCGGGGAAAAGACCCAGTACTTC. This gives the protein CSVDGGEKTQYF. V is TRBV29-1 and J is TRBJ2-5; D may be TRBD2 (6 bases). This CDR3 is 12 amino acids long. The V gene lost 3 bases and the J gene lost 6 bases, with 11 bases spanning the gap. CDR1 SQVTM and CDR2 ANQGSEA come from the germline V gene. Drawing the rest from reference TRBV29-1 and TRBJ2-5, the complete variable domain is SAVISQKPSRDICQRGTSLTIQCQVDSQVTMMFWYRQQPGQSLTLIATANQGSEATYESGFVIDKFPISRPNLTFSTLTVSNMSPEDSSIYLCSVDGGEKTQYFGPGTRLLVL.

As DNA, the CDR3 is TGTGCCAGCAGTTTTTTTGACACCTCTCAAGAGCAGTACTTC. Amino acid sequence: CASSFFDTSQEQYF. V usage is TRBV6-1 and J usage is TRBJ2-7; D unclear. Per the germline V gene, CDR1 is MNHNS and CDR2 is SASEGT. This CDR3 is 14 amino acids long. V was clipped by 5 bases and J by 7 bases, with 18 bases between them.

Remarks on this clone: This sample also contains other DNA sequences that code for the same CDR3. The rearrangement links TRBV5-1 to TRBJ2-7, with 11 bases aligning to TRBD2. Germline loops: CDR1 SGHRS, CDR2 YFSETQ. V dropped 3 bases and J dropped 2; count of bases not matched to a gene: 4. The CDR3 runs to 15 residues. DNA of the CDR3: TGCGCCAGCAGCTCAGGGACTAGCGGAACCTACGAGCAGTACTTC. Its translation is CASSSGTSGTYEQYF.

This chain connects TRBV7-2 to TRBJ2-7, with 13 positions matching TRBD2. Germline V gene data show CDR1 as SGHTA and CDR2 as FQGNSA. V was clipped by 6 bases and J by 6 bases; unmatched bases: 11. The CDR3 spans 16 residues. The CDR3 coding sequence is TGTGCCAGCAGAGTGACGGCACTAGCGGGAGGGGGCGAGCAGTACTTC. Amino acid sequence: CASRVTALAGGGEQYF.

CDR3 coding DNA: TGTGCCAGCAGCTTACTAGCGGGAGCAGAGACCCAGTACTTC. Protein: CASSLLAGAETQYF. This chain joins TRBV7-8 and TRBJ2-5; 10 positions agree with TRBD2. CDR1 is SGHVS and CDR2 is FQNEAQ in the germline V gene. The CDR3 loop spans 14 amino acids. The ends lost 2 bases at V and 4 bases at J; junction bases unmatched: 1.

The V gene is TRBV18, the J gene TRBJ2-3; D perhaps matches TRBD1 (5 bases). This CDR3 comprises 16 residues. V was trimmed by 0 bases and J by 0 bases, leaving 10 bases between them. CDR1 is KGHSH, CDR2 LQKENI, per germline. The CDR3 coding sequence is TGTGCCAGCTCACCACCGATGGGGCTCAGCACAGATACGCAGTATTTT. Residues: CASSPPMGLSTDTQYF.

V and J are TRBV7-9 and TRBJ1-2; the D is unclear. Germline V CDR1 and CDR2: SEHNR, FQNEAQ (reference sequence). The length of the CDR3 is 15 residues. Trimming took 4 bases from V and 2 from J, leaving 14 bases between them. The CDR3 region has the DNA TGTGCCAGCAGCTCCCTTCGAAGGGCGAACTATGGCTACACCTTC. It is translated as CASSSLRRANYGYTF.

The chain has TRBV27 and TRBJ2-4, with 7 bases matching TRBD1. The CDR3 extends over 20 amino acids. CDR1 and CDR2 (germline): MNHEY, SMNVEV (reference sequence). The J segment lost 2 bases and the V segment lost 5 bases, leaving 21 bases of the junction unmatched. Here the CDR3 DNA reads TGTGCCAGCAGTCCCCGGGACAGTCATAGCACTTTGCTTACCAAAAACATTCAGTACTTC. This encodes CASSPRDSHSTLLTKNIQYF.

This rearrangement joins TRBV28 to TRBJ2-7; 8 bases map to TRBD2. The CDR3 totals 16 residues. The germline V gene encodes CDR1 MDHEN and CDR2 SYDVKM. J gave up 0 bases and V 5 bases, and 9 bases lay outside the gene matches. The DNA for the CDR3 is TGTGCCAGCAGTCCCTGGGCCGGGACTAGCTCCTACGAGCAGTACTTC. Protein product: CASSPWAGTSSYEQYF.